The sequence of this T cell receptor (beta chain) was determined in a study of early T cells in non-severe SARS-CoV-2 infection. CDR1 and CDR2 (germline): LNHDA, SQIVND (reference sequence). Trimming took 4 bases from V and 4 from J, leaving 8 bases between them. The CDR3 consists of 12 residues. TCRdb fed the 5' RACE reads into MiXCR, producing one record per CDR3 protein. Of tens of thousands of distinct CDR3 sequences in the sample, approximately 4% are singletons; the top ten hold about 3%. There are many counts of this clonotype. Input material: whole blood. The V and J genes are TRBV19 and TRBJ2-7; TRBD1 is a possible D gene (5 bases). The TCR originated in an adult who was a healthcare worker with PCR-confirmed SARS-CoV-2 infection or an uninfected control (not recorded which). CDR3 nucleotide sequence: TGTGCCAGTAGTACTCAGGGTTACGAGCAGTACTTC. Protein sequence: CASSTQGYEQYF.